This T cell receptor (beta chain) originates from a study of cytomegalovirus exposure and HLA in healthy donors. With regard to this clone: Its antigen remains unidentified.

CDR1 SGHNT and CDR2 YYREEE come from the germline V gene (reference sequence). CDR3 length: 15 amino acids. V was clipped by 4 bases and J by 3 bases; unmatched bases: 9. Study results and limitations: A later analysis reportedly found that, within productive TCRs, an Asian-associated ancestry cluster had fewer N-insertions than the mean observed across the approximately 700 donors. Available immune exposure information covered CMV serostatus only. In vitro confirmation showed three CMV-associated chains to be CMV antigen specific.

Both 60 Vbeta primers and 13 Jbeta primers went into the PCR. Here immunoSEQ multiplex PCR was the method, and the copy in TCRdb shows in-frame clones only, minus some. The sample has roughly 52,000 clones, about 80% seen once. The V gene is TRBV5-4, the J gene TRBJ1-2; 7 bases align to TRBD1. The TCR originated in a female donor in good health and CMV-seronegative. Sequences were obtained from PBMCs. The CDR3 here is CASSHEGGSDYGYTF. The CDR3 coding sequence is TGTGCCAGCAGCCACGAAGGGGGCAGTGACTATGGCTACACCTTC.